Presented here are 29 T cell receptor beta chains from one specimen sequenced in a study of OX40 agonist ivuxolimab in advanced cancers. The table came from immunoSEQ multiplex PCR; TCRdb's copy has only in-frame clones and leaves some out. The table lists some 71,000 clones, roughly 84% of them singletons. Sample: CD4+ or CD8+ T cells sorted from blood, taken in a trial of the OX40 agonist ivuxolimab. These receptors were obtained from an adult with an advanced solid tumor such as melanoma, head and neck, liver or kidney cancer.

The J gene is TRBJ1-6, the V gene TRBV6-1, with 7 bases fitting TRBD1. CDR1 MNHNS and CDR2 SASEGT come from the germline V gene. The CDR3 loop spans 14 amino acids. V was pared by 6 bases and J by 7 bases, with 6 bases of the junction left unmatched. In DNA form, the CDR3 reads TGTGCCAGCAGGAGCAGGGGGTACAATTCACCCCTCCACTTT. Amino acids: CASRSRGYNSPLHF.

This clone is medium-sized. The rearrangement links TRBV6-1 to TRBJ2-7; D not resolved. Germline values: CDR1 MNHNS, CDR2 SASEGT. This CDR3 contains 14 residues. V lost 3 bases, J lost 5 bases, and 14 bases lay in between. The CDR3 sequence: CASSEYPIKHEQYF. CDR3 DNA sequence: TGTGCCAGCAGTGAGTATCCCATCAAGCACGAGCAGTACTTC.

The chain links TRBV5-1 to TRBJ2-5; 9 bases are shared with TRBD2. J gave up 7 bases and V 3 bases, and 13 bases lay outside the gene matches. Per the germline V gene, CDR1 is SGHRS and CDR2 is YFSETQ. There are 16 residues in the CDR3. The CDR3 DNA reads as TGCGCCAGCAGCTCTCCTAGCGGGACTCCGGGAGGGACCCAGTACTTC. This translates into CASSSPSGTPGGTQYF.

This clone was recorded only once. The CDR3 bases are TGTGCCACCAGCAGGAAAGGGGGCAACACTGAAGCTTTCTTT. This encodes CATSRKGGNTEAFF. The genes are TRBV15 and TRBJ1-1, with TRBD1 matching 7 bases. The ends lost 3 bases at V and 2 bases at J; junction bases unmatched: 3. The germline gives CDR1 LNHNV, CDR2 YYDKDF (reference sequence). This CDR3 spans 14 amino acids.

The J gene is TRBJ2-5, the V gene TRBV5-5, with 11 bases aligning to TRBD2. Trimming cost V 2 bases and J 5 bases; bases outside gene matches: 5. The V gene's germline CDR1 is SGHKS and CDR2 YYEKEE (reference sequence). This CDR3 has 15 amino acids. CDR3 residues: CASSLVAGGPETQYF. CDR3 bases: TGTGCCAGCAGCTTAGTAGCGGGGGGGCCTGAGACCCAGTACTTC.

This chain connects TRBV6-1 to TRBJ2-7; D gene ambiguous. V was cut by 5 bases and J by 4 bases, with 15 bases left in between. Germline CDR1 MNHNS, CDR2 SASEGT. The CDR3 runs to 14 residues. CDR3 protein: CASSQGRLGYEQYF. The DNA for the CDR3 is TGTGCCAGCAGTCAAGGCAGGCTTGGGTACGAGCAGTACTTC.

This clone was seen only a few times. The V and J genes are TRBV29-1 and TRBJ2-6; D possibly corresponds to TRBD1 (8 bases). The V end was cut by 8 bases, the J end by 0 bases, with 14 bases between. This CDR3 spans 15 amino acids. Germline loops: CDR1 SQVTM, CDR2 ANQGSEA. The CDR3 protein is CSFTGGGSGANVLTF. As DNA, the CDR3 is TGCAGCTTCACAGGGGGGGGCTCTGGGGCCAACGTCCTGACTTTC.

This chain connects TRBV5-1 to TRBJ2-5; the D is unclear. CDR1 is SGHRS and CDR2 is YFSETQ in the germline V gene. Trimming took off 1 base at V and 2 bases at J, with 6 bases between the two ends. The CDR3 spans 13 residues. This CDR3 reads CASSLRLQETQYF. The CDR3 nucleotides are TGCGCCAGCAGCTTGCGACTTCAAGAGACCCAGTACTTC.

This rearrangement joins TRBV19 to TRBJ2-5, with D perhaps assigned TRBD1 or TRBD2 (5 bases each). Germline-derived CDR1 and CDR2 are LNHDA and SQIVND (reference sequence). The CDR3 loop spans 13 amino acids. Trimming took 5 bases from V and 4 from J, leaving 11 bases between them. The CDR3 here is CASSATGGETQYF. The DNA of the CDR3 is TGTGCCAGTAGTGCCACTGGGGGAGAGACCCAGTACTTC. The variable domain in full, completed from reference TRBV19 and TRBJ2-5, reads DGGITQSPKYLFRKEGQNVTLSCEQNLNHDAMYWYRQDPGQGLRLIYYSQIVNDFQKGDIAEGYSVSREKKESFPLTVTSAQKNPTAFYLCASSATGGETQYFGPGTRLLVL.

This clone was detected only once. The chain combines TRBV6-5 with TRBJ1-1; 8 bases fit TRBD1. Per the germline V gene, CDR1 is MNHEY and CDR2 is SVGAGI. V gave up 2 bases and J gave up 5 bases; unmatched junction bases: 4. The CDR3 loop spans 14 amino acids. CDR3 sequence reads: CASSYLDRVTEAFF. The CDR3 DNA reads TGTGCCAGCAGTTACCTGGACAGGGTAACTGAAGCTTTCTTT.

The chain uses TRBV13 and TRBJ1-3; D remains ambiguous. Germline lookup yields CDR1 PRHDT and CDR2 FYEKMQ (reference sequence). V was clipped by 1 base and J by 0 bases, with 10 bases between them. The CDR3 length is 16 residues. In DNA, the CDR3 is TGTGCCAGCAGCTTAGACGGCCTATCCTCTGGAAACACCATATATTTT. Protein product: CASSLDGLSSGNTIYF.

V is TRBV19 and J is TRBJ2-3, with 9 bases lining up with TRBD2. This CDR3 is 15 amino acids long. CDR1 and CDR2 from the germline V gene are LNHDA and SQIVND (reference sequence). V was clipped by 5 bases and J by 5 bases; unmatched bases: 8. As DNA, the CDR3 is TGTGCCAGTAGTGGTGGCGGGGGGGCGGAAGATACGCAGTATTTT. Its translation is CASSGGGGAEDTQYF.

The chain is built from TRBV5-1 and TRBJ2-1; weak D call: TRBD2 (5 bases). Per the germline V gene, CDR1 is SGHRS and CDR2 is YFSETQ. The length of the CDR3 is 11 residues. V lost 5 bases and J 8 bases, leaving 8 bases between the germline ends. The CDR3 loop is CASSREYEQFF. CDR3 coding DNA: TGCGCCAGCAGTAGGGAGTATGAGCAGTTCTTC.

The rearrangement joins TRBV5-6 to TRBJ2-3; D unresolved. The germline V gene has CDR1 SGHDT and CDR2 YYEEEE. Trimming shortened V by 4 bases and J by 1 base, and 16 bases separated the two germline ends. The CDR3 consists of 16 residues. CDR3: CASSALVAKGTDTQYF. CDR3 DNA sequence: TGTGCCAGCAGCGCCTTAGTAGCCAAGGGCACAGATACGCAGTATTTT.

The chain employs TRBV29-1 and TRBJ2-7, with TRBD1 as a possible D gene (6 bases). Germline values: CDR1 SQVTM, CDR2 ANQGSEA. The CDR3 sequence is 13 residues long. The V end lost 3 bases, the J end lost 1 base, and 10 bases lay between the germline ends. The chain's CDR3 is CSVEDSLSYEQYF. Here the CDR3 DNA reads TGCAGCGTTGAGGACAGTTTGTCCTACGAGCAGTACTTC.

This chain uses TRBV7-6 with TRBJ2-3, with D perhaps TRBD1 or TRBD2 (5 bases each). Per the germline V gene, CDR1 is SGHVS and CDR2 is FNYEAQ. The V gene lost 5 bases and the J gene lost 2 bases, with 11 bases spanning the gap. The CDR3 is made up of 14 amino acids. CDR3 in amino acids: CASSPGPVTDTQYF. DNA for the CDR3: TGTGCCAGCAGCCCGGGACCGGTCACAGATACGCAGTATTTT. Using reference TRBV7-6 and TRBJ2-3 for the parts outside the CDR3, the full variable domain is GAGVSQSPRYKVTKRGQDVALRCDPISGHVSLYWYRQALGQGPEFLTYFNYEAQQDKSGLPNDRFSAERPEGSISTLTIQRTEQRDSAMYRCASSPGPVTDTQYFGPGTRLTVL.

The chain carries TRBV6-6 and TRBJ1-2; D might be TRBD1 (5 bases). Germline V CDR1 and CDR2: MNHNY, SVGAGI (reference sequence). V was shortened by 5 bases and J by 4 bases, with 17 bases between the two germline ends. CDR3 length: 15 amino acids. CDR3 in amino acids: CASSKPGDYSYGYTF. In DNA form, the CDR3 reads TGTGCCAGCAGTAAACCCGGGGACTACAGCTATGGCTACACCTTC.

This clone was observed once. The J gene is TRBJ1-4, the V gene TRBV5-6; D gene ambiguous. This CDR3 region has 13 residues. V was trimmed by 2 bases and J by 5 bases, leaving 7 bases between them. CDR1 SGHDT and CDR2 YYEEEE come from the germline V gene. CDR3 coding DNA: TGTGCCAGCAGCTTCAGGCGCAATGAAAAACTGTTTTTT. Translating gives CASSFRRNEKLFF.

This clone has a single count. The V call is TRBV11-2, the J call TRBJ1-2; 7 positions agree with TRBD1. Losses at the gene ends were 3 bases for V and 0 bases for J; bases not matched to a gene: 1. Germline V gene sequence: CDR1 SGHAT, CDR2 FQNNGV. CDR3 length: 14 residues. The CDR3 nucleotides read TGTGCCAGCAGCTTGACAGGGACTAACTATGGCTACACCTTC. Amino acids: CASSLTGTNYGYTF. Looking up the rest from reference TRBV11-2 and TRBJ1-2 gives the full variable domain: EAGVAQSPRYKIIEKRQSVAFWCNPISGHATLYWYQQILGQGPKLLIQFQNNGVVDDSQLPKDRFSAERLKGVDSTLKIQPAKLEDSAVYLCASSLTGTNYGYTFGSGTRLTVV.

This chain joins TRBV18 and TRBJ2-7; D might be TRBD2 (5 bases). Germline-derived CDR1 and CDR2 are KGHSH and LQKENI. There are 14 residues in the CDR3. Trimming pared 3 bases from V and 0 bases from J, leaving 9 bases between. The CDR3 DNA reads TGTGCCAGCTCACCCTCGGGGAGCTCCTACGAGCAGTACTTC. This sequence encodes CASSPSGSSYEQYF.

The chain recombines TRBV5-4 with TRBJ2-7, with 10 bases matching TRBD1. The CDR3 runs to 19 residues. Germline V gene lookup returns CDR1 SGHNT and CDR2 YYREEE (reference sequence). Unmatched junction bases numbered 16, after V lost 4 bases and J lost 0 bases. In nucleotides, the CDR3 is TGTGCCAGCAGCCTACCCCTGACGCGGACAGGGGGTATCTCCTACGAGCAGTACTTC. This gives the protein CASSLPLTRTGGISYEQYF.

The rearrangement joins TRBV4-3 to TRBJ1-5; D is unresolved. Looked up from germline, CDR1 is LGHNA and CDR2 is YSLEER. V was trimmed by 0 bases and J by 7 bases, leaving 13 bases between them. The CDR3 runs to 15 residues. The CDR3 protein is CASSQELGNRQPQHF. CDR3 bases: TGCGCCAGCAGCCAAGAGTTAGGGAACCGGCAGCCCCAGCATTTT.

The chain carries TRBV6-1 and TRBJ2-7, with TRBD2 matching 14 bases. The junction had 3 bases not matched to a gene; V was cut back by 6 bases and J by 5 bases. The CDR3 sequence is 14 residues long. CDR1 and CDR2 from the germline V gene are MNHNS and SASEGT. As DNA, the CDR3 is TGTGCCAGCAGGAAGGGACTAGCGGGAGACGAGCAGTACTTC. Amino acid sequence: CASRKGLAGDEQYF.

The genes are TRBV7-9 and TRBJ2-5; D gene unclear. V lost 0 bases, J lost 0 bases, and 14 bases lay in between. This CDR3 has 17 residues. Germline CDR1 is SEHNR and CDR2 is FQNEAQ (reference sequence). The CDR3 is CASSLALDFLYQETQYF. The DNA of the CDR3 is TGTGCCAGCAGCTTAGCCCTTGACTTCTTGTACCAAGAGACCCAGTACTTC.

This clone was counted only a few times. The CDR3 nucleotides are TGTGCCAGCAGTTACGGACAGAGCTCCTATAATTCACCCCTCCACTTT. Translating gives CASSYGQSSYNSPLHF. The V gene is TRBV6-6, the J gene TRBJ1-6, with D maybe TRBD1 (6 bases). CDR3 length equals 16 residues. Trimming shortened V by 2 bases and J by 0 bases, and 8 bases separated the two germline ends. In germline, CDR1 is MNHNY, CDR2 SVGAGI (reference sequence).

CDR3 sequence reads: CASTRGGAGETQYF. Here the CDR3 DNA reads TGTGCCAGCACTCGAGGGGGCGCTGGGGAGACCCAGTACTTC. The chain combines TRBV6-5 with TRBJ2-5; 7 positions match TRBD1. Per germline, CDR1 MNHEY and CDR2 SVGAGI. V lost 7 bases and J lost 5; bases outside the gene matches: 10. The CDR3 loop spans 14 amino acids.

This rearrangement joins TRBV5-1 to TRBJ2-1; 8 bases match TRBD2. The CDR3 has 15 residues. The V segment lost 3 bases and the J segment 0 bases; nucleotides outside the gene matches: 2. CDR1 and CDR2 from the germline V gene are SGHRS and YFSETQ. CDR3 amino acids: CASSWLAGSYNEQFF. For the CDR3, the DNA is TGCGCCAGCAGCTGGCTAGCGGGCTCCTACAATGAGCAGTTCTTC.

This clone has more than one count but fewer than ten. This sequence joins TRBV6-5 and TRBJ2-3; D assignment may be TRBD1 or TRBD2 (6 bases each). V shed 1 base and J shed 4 bases, with 12 bases lying between them. Germline-derived CDR1 and CDR2 are MNHEY and SVGAGI. There are 15 residues in the CDR3. The CDR3 DNA sequence: TGTGCCAGCAGTTACTGGGGGGCCGTCGCAGATACGCAGTATTTT. This gives the protein CASSYWGAVADTQYF.

The gene calls are TRBV19 and TRBJ2-1, with 9 bases lining up with TRBD2. This CDR3 comprises 15 residues. CDR1 and CDR2 (germline): LNHDA, SQIVND (reference sequence). Germline trimming cut 6 bases from V and 7 bases from J; bases unmatched to any gene: 10. The chain's CDR3 is CASRDLRGGRNEQFF. CDR3 DNA: TGTGCCAGTAGGGACTTGCGGGGGGGCCGAAATGAGCAGTTCTTC.